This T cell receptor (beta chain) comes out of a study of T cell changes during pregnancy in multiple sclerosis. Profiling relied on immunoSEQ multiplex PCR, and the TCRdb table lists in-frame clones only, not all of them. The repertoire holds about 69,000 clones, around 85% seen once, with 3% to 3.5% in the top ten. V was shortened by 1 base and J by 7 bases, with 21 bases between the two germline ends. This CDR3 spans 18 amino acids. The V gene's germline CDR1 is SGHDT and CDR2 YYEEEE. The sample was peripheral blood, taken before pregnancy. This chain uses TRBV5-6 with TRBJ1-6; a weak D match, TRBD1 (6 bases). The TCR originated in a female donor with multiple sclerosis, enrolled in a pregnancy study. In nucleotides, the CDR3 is TGTGCCAGCAGCTTGTGGGGGCCCTCTTATGGTTCCAATTCACCCCTCCACTTT. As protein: CASSLWGPSYGSNSPLHF.